The following is a T cell receptor delta chain sequence with its context. This receptor's antigen is unknown. A read error likely explains this, since a far larger clone differs by one base. The germline V gene gives CDR1 as TSWWSYY and CDR2 as QGS. The germline V and J ends show losses of 2 bases and 3 bases respectively, and no gene match explains 22 bases of the junction. The CDR3 holds 21 amino acids from the cysteine to the phenylalanine. CDR3 DNA only is kept here, 63 bases in frame from base 1. These data belong to a study of gamma-delta chains in newborns, infants, children (dated by TCRdb to about 2019). General notes on the study: In the study title, it is stated that polyclonal expansion of innate gammadelta T cells is driven by microbial exposure immediately after birth. How innate gammadelta T cell populations in human newborns were shaped by microbial exposure immediately after birth was investigated in the study.

Sequencing took place on an Illumina MiSeq. TCRdb called clones afresh from the public reads with CATT; identical DNA rows were later merged. Within this sample are some 4,200 delta-chain clones, with 2.1% of them counted one time only. The ten largest clones represent about 15% of the sample. Sequences were obtained from blood. The rearrangement joined TRDV1 to TRDJ1, with TRDD3 matching 9 junction bases. This TCR derives from a child who was a newborn, infant or young child, either healthy, febrile or measles-vaccinated (not recorded which). CDR3 loop: CALGEIPVLGDVAGGADKLIF. DNA sequence: TGTGCTCTTGGGGAAATCCCCGTGCTGGGGGATGTAGCAGGTGGGGCCGATAAACTCATCTTT.